This T cell receptor beta chain was recovered during a study of OX40 agonist ivuxolimab in advanced cancers. The CDR3 sequence is 15 residues long. CDR1 and CDR2 (germline): MDHEN, SYDVKM. The V gene lost 2 bases and the J gene lost 0 bases, with 10 bases spanning the gap. The table came from immunoSEQ multiplex PCR; TCRdb's copy has only in-frame clones and leaves some out. This sample has about 39,000 clones, with about 94% found just once. Sequences were derived from CD4+ or CD8+ T cells sorted from blood, sampled in a trial of the OX40 agonist ivuxolimab. The rearrangement links TRBV28 to TRBJ1-1; D not resolved. This clonotype was sampled from an adult with an advanced solid tumor such as melanoma, head and neck, liver or kidney cancer. CDR3 protein: CASSLGQNLNTEAFF. As DNA, the CDR3 is TGTGCCAGCAGTTTAGGGCAGAACTTGAACACTGAAGCTTTCTTT. The full variable domain, with the rest looked up from reference TRBV28 and TRBJ1-1, is DVKVTQSSRYLVKRTGEKVFLECVQDMDHENMFWYRQDPGLGLRLIYFSYDVKMKEKGDIPEGYSVSREKKERFSLILESASTNQTSMYLCASSLGQNLNTEAFFGQGTRLTVV.